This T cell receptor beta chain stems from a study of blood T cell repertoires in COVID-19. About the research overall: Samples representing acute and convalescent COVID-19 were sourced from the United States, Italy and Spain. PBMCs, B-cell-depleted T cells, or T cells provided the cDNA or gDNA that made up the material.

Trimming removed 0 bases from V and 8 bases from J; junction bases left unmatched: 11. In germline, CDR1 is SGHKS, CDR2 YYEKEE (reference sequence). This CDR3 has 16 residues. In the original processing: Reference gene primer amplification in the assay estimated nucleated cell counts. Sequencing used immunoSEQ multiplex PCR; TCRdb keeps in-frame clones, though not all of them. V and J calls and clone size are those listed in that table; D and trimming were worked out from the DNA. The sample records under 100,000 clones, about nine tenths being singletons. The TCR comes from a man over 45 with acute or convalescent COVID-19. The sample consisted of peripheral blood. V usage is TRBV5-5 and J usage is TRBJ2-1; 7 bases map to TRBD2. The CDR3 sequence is CASSLAPGLFNHEQFF. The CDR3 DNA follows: TGTGCCAGCAGCTTGGCGCCGGGACTATTTAACCATGAGCAGTTCTTC.